The 32 T cell receptor beta chains listed next were all sequenced from one sample in a study of metastatic and nonmetastatic thyroid tumors. No patient had received any treatment before thyroid surgery. Via MiXCR, TCRdb re-called the PCR reads. The sample has 25,000 to 30,000 clones, 15% to 20% seen once; the top ten hold 4.7%. Sequencing was carried out using blood. These receptors came from a female donor with papillary thyroid cancer or a benign thyroid nodule (not recorded which). Some clones in this sample may be carry-over from other donors' samples.

The J gene is TRBJ1-6, the V gene TRBV5-1; 8 bases fit TRBD1. Trimming removed 7 bases from V and 6 bases from J; junction bases left unmatched: 12. CDR1 and CDR2 (germline): SGHRS, YFSETQ. This CDR3 comprises 16 residues. The CDR3 protein is CASLYRGMDGNSPLHF. DNA for the CDR3: TGCGCCAGCCTGTACAGGGGGATGGACGGTAATTCACCCCTCCACTTT. The full variable domain, with the rest looked up from reference TRBV5-1 and TRBJ1-6, is KAGVTQTPRYLIKTRGQQVTLSCSPISGHRSVSWYQQTPGQGLQFLFEYFSETQRNKGNFPGRFSGRQFSNSRSEMNVSTLELGDSALYLCASLYRGMDGNSPLHFGNGTRLTVT.

As to this clone: A read error may explain this, as a much larger clone is one base away. Other DNA sequences from this sample encode an identical CDR3 as well. V and J are TRBV4-1 and TRBJ2-7; the match to TRBD2 covers 7 bases. In germline, CDR1 is MGHRA, CDR2 YSYEKL. There are 16 residues in the CDR3. V shed 4 bases and J 0 bases; nucleotides not matched to a gene: 9. This CDR3 reads CASSPAAGRSSYEQYF. The CDR3 region has the DNA TGCGCCAGCAGCCCAGCCGCCGGGAGGAGCTCCTACGAGCAGTACTTC.

This clone was picked up many times. V gene TRBV18 combines with J gene TRBJ1-4; 7 positions agree with TRBD1. CDR1 is KGHSH and CDR2 is LQKENI in the germline V gene. CDR3 size: 15 residues. Unmatched junction bases numbered 7, after V lost 1 base and J lost 8 bases. In DNA, the CDR3 is TGTGCCAGCTCACCACGAGACAGGGATCGGGAAAAACTGTTTTTT. Its translation: CASSPRDRDREKLFF.

Ten or more counts support this clone. The chain has TRBV14 and TRBJ2-7; 9 positions match TRBD1. The CDR3 runs to 15 residues. Germline V gene lookup returns CDR1 SGHDN and CDR2 FVKESK. The V segment lost 4 bases and the J segment 6 bases; nucleotides outside the gene matches: 10. Written as DNA, the CDR3 is TGTGCCAGCAGCCGACCGGGGACAGGGTTCGTCGAGCAGTACTTC. Protein sequence: CASSRPGTGFVEQYF.

There are many counts of this clone. The chain recombines TRBV29-1 with TRBJ2-3; TRBD2 aligns across 9 bases. The CDR3 totals 14 residues. From germline, CDR1 is SQVTM and CDR2 ANQGSEA. V trimming: 6 bases; J trimming: 6 bases; junction bases outside the gene matches: 10. CDR3 coding DNA: TGCAGCGTCCCGGGGGCGGGGGGGTTCGATACGCAGTATTTT. This codes for CSVPGAGGFDTQYF.

There are many counts of this clone. This chain links TRBV19 with TRBJ1-2; the match to TRBD1 covers 9 bases. CDR1 LNHDA and CDR2 SQIVND come from the germline V gene (reference sequence). The trim removed 7 bases at V and 7 bases at J, leaving 7 bases unmatched. This CDR3 is 13 amino acids long. Written as DNA, the CDR3 is TGTGCCAGTATGGGGACAGGGCTCGGTGGCTACACCTTC. The encoded protein is CASMGTGLGGYTF.

The chain links TRBV5-6 to TRBJ1-5; 9 nucleotides match TRBD1. V was clipped by 2 bases and J by 6 bases; unmatched bases: 6. CDR1 and CDR2 (germline): SGHDT, YYEEEE. The CDR3 totals 15 residues. The CDR3 sequence: CASSFGTGYIQPQHF. DNA for the CDR3: TGTGCCAGCAGCTTCGGGACAGGGTATATTCAGCCCCAGCATTTT.

The gene calls are TRBV19 and TRBJ1-2; 9 bases agree with TRBD1. The CDR3 runs 15 residues. Germline CDR1 is LNHDA and CDR2 is SQIVND (reference sequence). Trimming at V came to 4 bases and at J to 6 bases, leaving 9 bases not matched to a gene. The DNA of the CDR3 is TGTGCCAGTAGTAGCAGTCCCGGGACAGGGAATGGCTACACCTTC. Encoded protein: CASSSSPGTGNGYTF.

The table lists this clone with a few counts. The sample has other DNA sequences that encode this CDR3 too. The V gene is TRBV28, the J gene TRBJ1-1; D is unresolved. The CDR3 is 15 residues long. Germline V CDR1 and CDR2: MDHEN, SYDVKM. Deletions cut 5 bases from V and 6 bases from J, with 19 bases between. The CDR3 nucleotides are TGTGCCAGCAGTCCCCCAGCTGGTGGATGGGCTGAAGCTTTCTTT. This sequence encodes CASSPPAGGWAEAFF.

The table lists this clone with many counts. The chain carries TRBV12-3 or TRBV12-4 and TRBJ2-5; D might be TRBD1 (6 bases). The ends were cut back, 0 bases at V and 5 bases at J, with 13 bases in the middle. The CDR3 extends over 15 amino acids. The CDR3 here is CASSLALTGRETQYF. The CDR3, as DNA: TGTGCCAGCAGTTTAGCACTGACAGGCCGGGAGACCCAGTACTTC.

In this sample, this clone turned up many times. The chain recombines TRBV2 with TRBJ2-1, with 8 bases identical to TRBD2. Germline CDR1 is SNHLY and CDR2 is FYNNEI. This CDR3 comprises 18 residues. V shed 2 bases and J 0 bases; nucleotides not matched to a gene: 9. For the CDR3, the DNA is TGTGCCAGCAGTGAACAGGCTAGCGGGCTTAGCTCCTACAATGAGCAGTTCTTC. As protein: CASSEQASGLSSYNEQFF.

The rearrangement uses TRBV19 and TRBJ2-1; D ambiguous. The germline V and J ends were trimmed by 1 base and 4 bases, with 11 bases remaining between them. The CDR3 is made up of 15 amino acids. Germline V CDR1 and CDR2: LNHDA, SQIVND (reference sequence). The CDR3 DNA sequence: TGTGCCAGTAGTATAGGCAGTACCACATACAATGAGCAGTTCTTC. Residues: CASSIGSTTYNEQFF.

This clone occurred a few times. The chain employs TRBV25-1 and TRBJ1-2; TRBD1 matches 8 bases. This CDR3 has 15 residues. V lost 3 bases to trimming and J lost 5 bases; unmatched junction nucleotides: 8. Germline CDR1 reads MGHDK; CDR2 reads SYGVNS. For the CDR3, the DNA is TGTGCCAGCAGTGACGGTTGGAGACAGGGGTATGGCTACACCTTC. As protein: CASSDGWRQGYGYTF.

This clone occurred many times. The rearrangement links TRBV30 to TRBJ2-5, with 7 bases identical to TRBD2. This CDR3 comprises 14 residues. Germline loops: CDR1 GTSNPN, CDR2 SVGIG (reference sequence). The V and J ends lost 2 bases and 1 base, in that order; junction bases with no gene match: 4. The CDR3 nucleotides read TGTGCCTGGAGTTCCAGCGGGACCCAAGAGACCCAGTACTTC. Its protein is CAWSSSGTQETQYF. The full variable domain, with the rest looked up from reference TRBV30 and TRBJ2-5, is SQTIHQWPATLVQPVGSPLSLECTVEGTSNPNLYWYRQAAGRGLQLLFYSVGIGQISSEVPQNLSASRPQDRQFILSSKKLLLSDSGFYLCAWSSSGTQETQYFGPGTRLLVL.

The chain is built from TRBV28 and TRBJ2-7; possibly TRBD1 for D (6 bases). The CDR3 has 15 amino acids. Germline lookup yields CDR1 MDHEN and CDR2 SYDVKM. The V gene lost 6 bases and the J gene lost 3 bases, with 18 bases spanning the gap. The CDR3 sequence: CASREAGERVYEQYF. The CDR3 bases are TGTGCCAGCAGGGAGGCAGGGGAGAGGGTCTACGAGCAGTACTTC.

This clone has a count of ten or more. The chain is built from TRBV20-1 and TRBJ2-3, with D unresolved. The length of the CDR3 is 16 residues. CDR1 is DFQATT and CDR2 is SNEGSKA in the germline V gene (reference sequence). Trimming took off 6 bases at V and 4 bases at J, with 23 bases between the two ends. The CDR3 DNA sequence: TGCAGTGCCGAAAGAAGCTGGGGATCGGGTGCAGATACGCAGTATTTT. It yields the protein CSAERSWGSGADTQYF.

This clone was counted many times. The rearrangement uses TRBV20-1 and TRBJ2-3; 10 positions match TRBD2. The CDR3 has 14 amino acids. Germline lookup yields CDR1 DFQATT and CDR2 SNEGSKA (reference sequence). V shed 6 bases and J 1 base; nucleotides not matched to a gene: 4. CDR3 loop: CSATSGARTDTQYF. The CDR3 coding sequence is TGCAGTGCCACTAGCGGGGCCCGCACAGATACGCAGTATTTT.

This clone has ten or more counts. The identical CDR3 is also encoded by other nucleotide sequences in the sample. V gene TRBV6-1 combines with J gene TRBJ1-5; 8 bases align to TRBD1. Germline CDR1 reads MNHNS; CDR2 reads SASEGT. This CDR3 has 17 amino acids. V was pared by 5 bases and J by 5 bases, with 14 bases of the junction left unmatched. CDR3 in amino acids: CASSSLPRDRRDQPQHF. CDR3 in DNA: TGTGCCAGCAGTTCGCTACCGCGGGACAGGAGGGATCAGCCCCAGCATTTT.

This clone was counted at least ten times. Different DNA sequences within this sample yield the same CDR3. This chain joins TRBV20-1 and TRBJ2-5, with D tentatively TRBD2 (6 bases). CDR1 and CDR2 (germline): DFQATT, SNEGSKA (reference sequence). V was cut by 3 bases and J by 5 bases, with 7 bases left in between. CDR3 size: 11 residues. The CDR3 here is CSARGRETQYF. The CDR3 region has the DNA TGCAGTGCTAGGGGGAGGGAGACCCAGTACTTC.

This clone was seen a single time. Germline is not matched at one junction end, which may reflect a read error. The chain combines TRBV2 with TRBJ1-5, with unresolved D. Germline V lookup: CDR1 SNHLY, CDR2 FYNNEI. The length of the CDR3 is 16 residues. CDR3 sequence: CASSESGVRSNKPQHF. The CDR3 nucleotides read TGTGCCAGCAGTGAGTCAGGAGTCCGCAGCAATAAGCCCCAGCATTTT. Complete variable domain (other parts from reference TRBV2 and TRBJ1-5): EPEVTQTPSHQVTQMGQEVILRCVPISNHLYFYWYRQILGQKVEFLVSFYNNEISEKSEIFDDQFSVERPDGSNFTLKIRSTKLEDSAMYFCASSESGVRSNKPQHFGDGTRLSIL.

This clone was observed many times. The rearrangement uses TRBV14 and TRBJ2-1; possible D gene TRBD2, 6 bases. The length of the CDR3 is 15 residues. Trimming cost V 1 base and J 4 bases, with 11 bases left between them. Germline CDR1 reads SGHDN; CDR2 reads FVKESK. CDR3 sequence: CASSQGRGVYNEQFF. The CDR3 nucleotides are TGTGCCAGCAGCCAAGGACGCGGGGTATACAATGAGCAGTTCTTC.

The chain is built from TRBV9 and TRBJ2-3, with TRBD2 identical over 12 bases. The V gene end was trimmed by 4 bases and the J gene end by 2 bases; junction bases not matched to a gene: 5. CDR3 length: 16 residues. Germline-derived CDR1 and CDR2 are SGDLS and YYNGEE. The CDR3, as DNA: TGTGCCAGCAGCCCCCGGACTAGCGGGGACACAGATACGCAGTATTTT. This codes for CASSPRTSGDTDTQYF.

This clone has at least ten counts. This sequence joins TRBV5-1 and TRBJ2-5; no clear D. CDR3 length: 15 residues. Germline CDR1 and CDR2: SGHRS and YFSETQ. V gave up 0 bases and J gave up 2 bases, with 11 bases separating them. The CDR3 DNA follows: TGCGCCAGCAGCTTGGTGGCGTCAGCTCAAGAGACCCAGTACTTC. It is translated as CASSLVASAQETQYF.

This clone occurred many times. The chain uses TRBV19 and TRBJ1-2; 7 bases agree with TRBD1. This CDR3 has 17 residues. CDR1 is LNHDA and CDR2 is SQIVND in the germline V gene (reference sequence). Losses at the gene ends were 3 bases for V and 3 bases for J; bases not matched to a gene: 13. CDR3 DNA: TGTGCCAGTAGTATGACAGGGACCCGATCGACTGACTATGGCTACACCTTC. This gives the protein CASSMTGTRSTDYGYTF. The whole variable domain, remainder taken from reference TRBV19 and TRBJ1-2, is DGGITQSPKYLFRKEGQNVTLSCEQNLNHDAMYWYRQDPGQGLRLIYYSQIVNDFQKGDIAEGYSVSREKKESFPLTVTSAQKNPTAFYLCASSMTGTRSTDYGYTFGSGTRLTVV.

Note on this clone: Since the CDR3 does not end with the conserved phenylalanine or tryptophan, this likely comes from a read error. J is TRBJ2-7 and V is TRBV5-1; the match to TRBD1 covers 8 bases. Germline V gene data show CDR1 as SGHRS and CDR2 as YFSETQ. The V segment lost 2 bases and the J segment 3 bases; nucleotides outside the gene matches: 4. The CDR3 has 14 residues. For the CDR3, the DNA is TGCGCCAGCAGCTTACGGGACAGGTGCTACGAGCAGTACTTG. It is translated as CASSLRDRCYEQYL.

Sample share makes this clone medium-sized. This chain joins TRBV28 and TRBJ2-3; 8 bases are a match to TRBD2. The V gene's germline CDR1 is MDHEN and CDR2 SYDVKM. CDR3 size: 14 residues. V shed 7 bases, J shed 1 base, and the junction held 4 bases outside the gene matches. This CDR3 is CASISLAGTDTQYF. The CDR3 coding sequence is TGTGCCAGCATTTCACTAGCGGGCACAGATACGCAGTATTTT.

In this sample, this clone turned up many times. This chain links TRBV12-3 or TRBV12-4 with TRBJ1-4; D possibly corresponds to TRBD1 (5 bases). CDR3 size: 11 residues. V shed 3 bases and J shed 17 bases, with 13 bases lying between them. In nucleotides, the CDR3 is TGTGCCAGCAGTTTTGAGGACAAAGTATTTTTT. Its protein product is CASSFEDKVFF.

In this sample, this clone is medium-sized. The chain links TRBV28 to TRBJ1-5; D is unresolved. This CDR3 has 11 residues. Germline CDR1 MDHEN, CDR2 SYDVKM. Deletions cut 10 bases from V and 6 bases from J, with 10 bases between. The CDR3 spells CATTSAQPQHF. The CDR3 bases are TGTGCCACCACTTCAGCTCAGCCCCAGCATTTT.

This clone is a singleton in its sample. J is TRBJ1-1 and V is TRBV11-3, with D perhaps TRBD1 (5 bases). The CDR3 covers 15 residues. V was pared by 0 bases and J by 5 bases, with 13 bases between. CDR1 and CDR2 (germline): SGHNT, YENEEA. CDR3 nucleotide sequence: TGTGCCAGCAGCTTAGAAGGACAACGGAAGACTGAAGCTTTCTTT. Translated: CASSLEGQRKTEAFF. Combining the CDR3 with reference TRBV11-3 and TRBJ1-1 gives the whole variable domain EAGVVQSPRYKIIEKKQPVAFWCNPISGHNTLYWYLQNLGQGPELLIRYENEEAVDDSQLPKDRFSAERLKGVDSTLKIQPAELGDSAVYLCASSLEGQRKTEAFFGQGTRLTVV.

There are many counts of this clone. The V call is TRBV5-6, the J call TRBJ2-7; no firm D call. Germline assignment: CDR1 SGHDT and CDR2 YYEEEE. V lost 1 base and J lost 2, with 10 bases in between. The CDR3 covers 14 residues. This CDR3 reads CASSLYGETYEQYF. The CDR3, as DNA: TGTGCCAGCAGCTTGTATGGAGAGACCTACGAGCAGTACTTC.

In this sample, this clone turned up many times. V is TRBV11-2 and J is TRBJ2-1, with 9 bases aligning to TRBD2. The CDR3 length is 15 residues. J lost 6 bases, V lost 2 bases, and 5 bases had no gene match. The germline gives CDR1 SGHAT, CDR2 FQNNGV. CDR3 nucleotides: TGTGCCAGCAGCTTAATAGCGGGAGTGGGCAATGAGCAGTTCTTC. Translating gives CASSLIAGVGNEQFF.

In this sample, this clone turned up many times. J is TRBJ1-5 and V is TRBV10-2; possibly TRBD1 for D (5 bases). This CDR3 region has 15 residues. The V end was cut by 0 bases, the J end by 1 base, with 7 bases between. CDR1 and CDR2 (germline): WSHSY, SAAADI. The CDR3 here is CASSESGGSNQPQHF. The CDR3 region has the DNA TGCGCCAGCAGTGAGTCCGGGGGGAGCAATCAGCCCCAGCATTTT.